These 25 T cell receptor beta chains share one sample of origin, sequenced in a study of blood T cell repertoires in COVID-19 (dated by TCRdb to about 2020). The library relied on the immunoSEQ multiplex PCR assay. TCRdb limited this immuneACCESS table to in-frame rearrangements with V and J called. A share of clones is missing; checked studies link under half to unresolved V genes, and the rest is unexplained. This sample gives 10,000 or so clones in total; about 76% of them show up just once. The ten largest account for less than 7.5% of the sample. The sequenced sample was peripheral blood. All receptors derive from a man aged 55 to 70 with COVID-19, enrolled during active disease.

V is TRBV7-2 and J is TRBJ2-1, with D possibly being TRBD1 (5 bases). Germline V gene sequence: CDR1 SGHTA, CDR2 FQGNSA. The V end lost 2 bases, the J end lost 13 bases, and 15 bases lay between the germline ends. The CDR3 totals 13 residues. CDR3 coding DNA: TGTGCCAGCAGCTTAAGCCTAGGGGAAAGACAGTTCTTC. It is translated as CASSLSLGERQFF.

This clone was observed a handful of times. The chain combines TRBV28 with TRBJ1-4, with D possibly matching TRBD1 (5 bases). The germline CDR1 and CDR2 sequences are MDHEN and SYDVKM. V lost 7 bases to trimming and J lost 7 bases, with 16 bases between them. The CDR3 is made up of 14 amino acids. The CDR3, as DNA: TGTGCCAGCACGGGAGGCCAGGGTTCTGAAAAACTGTTTTTT. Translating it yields CASTGGQGSEKLFF.

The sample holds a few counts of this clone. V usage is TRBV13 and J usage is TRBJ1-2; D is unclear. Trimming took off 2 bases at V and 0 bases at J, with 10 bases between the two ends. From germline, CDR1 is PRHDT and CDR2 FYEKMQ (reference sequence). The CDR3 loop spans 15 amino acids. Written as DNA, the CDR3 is TGTGCCAGCAGCTTAATGTCCAGATCTAACTATGGCTACACCTTC. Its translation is CASSLMSRSNYGYTF.

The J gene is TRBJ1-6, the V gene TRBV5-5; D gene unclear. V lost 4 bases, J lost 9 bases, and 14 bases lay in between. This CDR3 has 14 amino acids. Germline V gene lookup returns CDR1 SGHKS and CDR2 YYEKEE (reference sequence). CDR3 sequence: CASSLGIMGSPLHF. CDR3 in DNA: TGTGCCAGCAGCCTCGGGATCATGGGTTCACCCCTCCACTTT.

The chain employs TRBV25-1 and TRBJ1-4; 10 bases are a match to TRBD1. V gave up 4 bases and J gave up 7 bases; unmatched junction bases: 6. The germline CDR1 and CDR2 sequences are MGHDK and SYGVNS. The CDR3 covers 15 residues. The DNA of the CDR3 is TGTGCCAGCAGTGGAACCGGGACAGGGGCTGAAAAACTGTTTTTT. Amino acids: CASSGTGTGAEKLFF.

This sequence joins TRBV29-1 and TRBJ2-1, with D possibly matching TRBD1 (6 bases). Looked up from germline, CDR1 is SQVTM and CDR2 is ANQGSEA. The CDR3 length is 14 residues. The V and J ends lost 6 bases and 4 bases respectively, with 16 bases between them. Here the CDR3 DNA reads TGCAGCGTGCAAGACAGGAACCGGTACAATGAGCAGTTCTTC. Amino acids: CSVQDRNRYNEQFF.

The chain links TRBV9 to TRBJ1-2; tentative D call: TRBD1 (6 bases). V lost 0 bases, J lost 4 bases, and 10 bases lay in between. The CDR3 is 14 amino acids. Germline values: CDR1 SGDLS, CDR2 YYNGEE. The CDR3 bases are TGTGCCAGCAGCGTAGTGGGGGCGGGCTATGGCTACACCTTC. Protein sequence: CASSVVGAGYGYTF. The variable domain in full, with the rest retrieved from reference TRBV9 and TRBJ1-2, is DSGVTQTPKHLITATGQRVTLRCSPRSGDLSVYWYQQSLDQGLQFLIQYYNGEERAKGNILERFSAQQFPDLHSELNLSSLELGDSALYFCASSVVGAGYGYTFGSGTRLTVV.

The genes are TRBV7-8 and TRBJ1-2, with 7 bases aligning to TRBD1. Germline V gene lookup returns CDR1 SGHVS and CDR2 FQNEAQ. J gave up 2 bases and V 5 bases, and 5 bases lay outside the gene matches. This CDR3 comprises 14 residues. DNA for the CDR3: TGTGCCAGCAGCGCCCGGGACAGCAACTATGGCTACACCTTC. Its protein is CASSARDSNYGYTF.

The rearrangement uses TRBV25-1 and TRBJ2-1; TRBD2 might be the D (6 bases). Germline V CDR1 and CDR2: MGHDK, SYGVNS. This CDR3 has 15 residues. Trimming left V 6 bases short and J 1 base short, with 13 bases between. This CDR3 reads CASSLGSGSYNEQFF. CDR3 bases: TGTGCCAGCAGCCTCGGGAGCGGGTCCTACAATGAGCAGTTCTTC.

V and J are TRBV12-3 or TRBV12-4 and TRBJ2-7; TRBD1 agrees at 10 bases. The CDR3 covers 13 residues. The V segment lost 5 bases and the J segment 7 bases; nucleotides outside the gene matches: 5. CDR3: CASSRTGGREQYV. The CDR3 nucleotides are TGTGCCAGCAGTCGGACAGGGGGGAGGGAGCAGTACGTC.

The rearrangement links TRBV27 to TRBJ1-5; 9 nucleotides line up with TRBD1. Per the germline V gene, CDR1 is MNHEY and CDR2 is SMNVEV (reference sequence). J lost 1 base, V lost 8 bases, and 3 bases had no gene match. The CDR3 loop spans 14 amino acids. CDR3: CASGQGRSNQPQHF. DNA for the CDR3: TGTGCCAGCGGACAGGGGAGAAGCAATCAGCCCCAGCATTTT.

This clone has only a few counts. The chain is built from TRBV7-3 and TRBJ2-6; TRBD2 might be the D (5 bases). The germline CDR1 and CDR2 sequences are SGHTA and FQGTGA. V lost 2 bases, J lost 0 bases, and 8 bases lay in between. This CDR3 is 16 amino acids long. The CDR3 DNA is TGTGCCAGCAGCTTAGGACTTATCTCTGGGGCCAACGTCCTGACTTTC. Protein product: CASSLGLISGANVLTF.

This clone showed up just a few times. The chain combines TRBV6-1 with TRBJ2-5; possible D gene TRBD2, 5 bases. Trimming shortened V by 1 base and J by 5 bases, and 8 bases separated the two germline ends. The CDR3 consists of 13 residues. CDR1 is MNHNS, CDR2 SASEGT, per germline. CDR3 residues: CASSEGRRETQYF. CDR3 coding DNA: TGTGCCAGCAGTGAAGGAAGGAGGGAGACCCAGTACTTC.

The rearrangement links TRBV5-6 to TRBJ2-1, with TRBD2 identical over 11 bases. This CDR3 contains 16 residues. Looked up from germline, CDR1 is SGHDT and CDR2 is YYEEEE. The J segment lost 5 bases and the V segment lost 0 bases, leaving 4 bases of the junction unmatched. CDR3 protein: CASSLGGLAVNNEQFF. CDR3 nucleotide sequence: TGTGCCAGCAGCTTGGGGGGACTAGCGGTGAACAATGAGCAGTTCTTC.

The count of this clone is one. CDR3 sequence (DNA): TGTGCCTGGACCGTCGCTAGCGGTTGGAAAAACATTCAGTACTTC. Protein: CAWTVASGWKNIQYF. The gene calls are TRBV30 and TRBJ2-4; TRBD2 agrees at 7 bases. The junction had 10 bases not matched to a gene; V was cut back by 4 bases and J by 4 bases. Looked up from germline, CDR1 is GTSNPN and CDR2 is SVGIG (reference sequence). This CDR3 has 15 residues.

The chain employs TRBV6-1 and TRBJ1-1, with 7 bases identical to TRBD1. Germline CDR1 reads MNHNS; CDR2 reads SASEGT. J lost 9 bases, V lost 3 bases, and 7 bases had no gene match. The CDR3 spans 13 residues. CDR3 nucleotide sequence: TGTGCCAGCAGTGAGACAGGGTCAATGAAAGCTTTCTTT. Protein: CASSETGSMKAFF.

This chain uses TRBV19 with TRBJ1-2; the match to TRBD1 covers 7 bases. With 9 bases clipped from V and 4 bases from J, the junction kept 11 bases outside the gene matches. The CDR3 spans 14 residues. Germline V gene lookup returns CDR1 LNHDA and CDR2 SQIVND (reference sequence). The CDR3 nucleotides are TGTGCCAGCCAACCTAACAGGGGTGGCTATGGCTACACCTTC. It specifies CASQPNRGGYGYTF.

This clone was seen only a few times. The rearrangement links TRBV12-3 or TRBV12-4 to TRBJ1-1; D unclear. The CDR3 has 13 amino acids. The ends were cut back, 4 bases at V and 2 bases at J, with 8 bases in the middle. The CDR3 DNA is TGTGCCAGCAGTTCAGACATTAACACTGAAGCTTTCTTT. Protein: CASSSDINTEAFF.

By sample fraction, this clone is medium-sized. The CDR3 coding sequence is TGTGCCAGCTCACCAATCTCGGGGGAGCAGTACGTC. This sequence encodes CASSPISGEQYV. The chain links TRBV18 to TRBJ2-7; a possible D gene is TRBD2 (5 bases). V lost 2 bases and J 7 bases, leaving 9 bases between the germline ends. The CDR3 runs 12 residues. In germline, CDR1 is KGHSH, CDR2 LQKENI.

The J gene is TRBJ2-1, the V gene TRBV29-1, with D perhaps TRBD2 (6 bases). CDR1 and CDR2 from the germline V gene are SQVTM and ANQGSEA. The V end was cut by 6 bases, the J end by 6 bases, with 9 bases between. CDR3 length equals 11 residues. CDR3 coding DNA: TGCAGCGTGGGACTCTTCAATGAGCAGTTCTTC. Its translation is CSVGLFNEQFF.

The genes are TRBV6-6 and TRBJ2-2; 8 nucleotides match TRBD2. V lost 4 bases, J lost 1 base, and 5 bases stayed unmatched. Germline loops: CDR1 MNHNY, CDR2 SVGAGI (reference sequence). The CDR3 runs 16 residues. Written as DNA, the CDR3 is TGTGCCAGCAGTTGGTGGGCGGGAGGGAACACCGGGGAGCTGTTTTTT. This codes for CASSWWAGGNTGELFF.

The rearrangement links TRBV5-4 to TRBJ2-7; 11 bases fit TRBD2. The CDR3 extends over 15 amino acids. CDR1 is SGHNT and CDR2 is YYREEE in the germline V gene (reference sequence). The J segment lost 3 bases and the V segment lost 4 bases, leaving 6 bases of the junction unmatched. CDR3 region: CASSDTSGRDYEQYV. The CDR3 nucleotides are TGTGCCAGCAGCGATACTAGCGGGAGAGACTACGAGCAGTACGTC.

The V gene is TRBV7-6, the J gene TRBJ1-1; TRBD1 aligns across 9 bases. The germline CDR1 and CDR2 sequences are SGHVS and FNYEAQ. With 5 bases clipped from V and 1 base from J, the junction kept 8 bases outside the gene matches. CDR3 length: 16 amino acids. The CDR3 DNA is TGTGCCAGCAGCGCGCACAGGGGGCGCAAGAACACTGAAGCTTTCTTT. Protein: CASSAHRGRKNTEAFF.

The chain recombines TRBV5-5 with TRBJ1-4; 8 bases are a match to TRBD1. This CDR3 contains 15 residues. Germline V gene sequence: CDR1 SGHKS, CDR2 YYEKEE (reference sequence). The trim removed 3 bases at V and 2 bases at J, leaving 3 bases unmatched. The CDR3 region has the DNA TGTGCCAGCAGCTCCTACAGGGGGACTAATGAAAAACTGTTTTTT. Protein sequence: CASSSYRGTNEKLFF.

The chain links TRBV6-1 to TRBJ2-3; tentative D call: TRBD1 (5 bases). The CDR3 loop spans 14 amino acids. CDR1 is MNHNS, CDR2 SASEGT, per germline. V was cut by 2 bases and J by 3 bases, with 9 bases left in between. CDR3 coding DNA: TGTGCCAGCAGTGAACCCAAGGGGACAGATACGCAGTATTTT. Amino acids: CASSEPKGTDTQYF.